The rows below give T cell receptor beta chains drawn from one sample of a study of pediatric ulcerative colitis. Profiling relied on immunoSEQ multiplex PCR, and the TCRdb table lists in-frame clones only, not all of them. Of some 43,000 clones listed, about 79% are singletons. Sequencing was done on a sample of gut tissue. These receptors were obtained from a girl aged 10-17 years with moderate ulcerative colitis. The conserved cysteine and the conserved F or W are not part of the CDR3 here. Each record gives: V gene, J gene, CDR3 protein.

V: TRBV9
J: TRBJ1-1
CDR3: ASSVEGGMNTEAF

V: TRBV6-4
J: TRBJ1-2
CDR3: PVVKKSNYGYT

V: TRBV5-1
J: TRBJ2-5
CDR3: ASSGGTSGTQETQY

V: TRBV19
J: TRBJ2-1
CDR3: ASSTIDEQF

V: TRBV28
J: TRBJ2-3
CDR3: ASSLQGRGTDTQY

V: TRBV29-1
J: TRBJ1-2
CDR3: SVEVGGPGYGYT

V: TRBV7-6
J: TRBJ2-5
CDR3: ASSFFSGNQETQY

V: TRBV5-8
J: TRBJ1-3
CDR3: ASSLRVGSPSGNTIY

V: TRBV4-1
J: TRBJ2-7
CDR3: ASSQASSYEQY

V: TRBV6-1
J: TRBJ2-7
CDR3: ASSEATSGAYEQY

V: TRBV2
J: TRBJ2-3
CDR3: ASTREGADTQY

V: TRBV5-1
J: TRBJ1-5
CDR3: ASSPGQGESQPQH

V: TRBV7-6
J: TRBJ2-7
CDR3: ASSLETPYEQY

V: TRBV27
J: TRBJ1-2
CDR3: ASRVQGGFSGYT

V: TRBV5-4
J: TRBJ1-4
CDR3: ASSFTGTNEKLF

V: TRBV7-2
J: TRBJ1-4
CDR3: ASSGQANNEKLF

V: TRBV18
J: TRBJ2-7
CDR3: ASSLGTALYEQY

V: TRBV6-1
J: TRBJ1-6
CDR3: ASSGLINSPLH

V: TRBV4-1
J: TRBJ2-7
CDR3: ASSQGRGLNYEQY

V: TRBV6-6
J: TRBJ1-6
CDR3: ASSYGTGDVSPLH

V: TRBV9
J: TRBJ2-6
CDR3: ASSPFTGANVLT

V: TRBV6-5
J: TRBJ2-2
CDR3: ASGASRYTGELF

V: TRBV9
J: TRBJ2-3
CDR3: ASSPVGQGTDTQY

V: TRBV14
J: TRBJ1-2
CDR3: ASSPGFYT

V: TRBV19
J: TRBJ2-3
CDR3: ASSPRTGGSDTQY